This T cell receptor (beta chain) was sequenced during a study of shared clonotypes between healthy human individuals. Study observations and caveats: Blood was the only sampled material, and tissue repertoires likely differ. The study generally estimated greater richness for naive than memory subsets. When naive CD4 clonotypes were compared across a few donors, 4% to 6.5% were shared. Relative to clonotypes present in all four donors, those not shared had lower generation probabilities.

The table came from immunoSEQ multiplex PCR; TCRdb's copy has only in-frame clones and leaves some out. Of fewer than 3 million clones listed, roughly 90% were seen once; the top ten hold about 0.41%. Worth noting for this clone: What it binds is unknown.

Germline assignment: CDR1 SGHNT and CDR2 YENEEA. The CDR3 loop spans 14 amino acids. Deletions cut 7 bases from V and 2 bases from J, with 14 bases between. The sequence came from a young man in good health. Some clones in this sample may be carry-over from other donors' samples. This chain uses TRBV11-3 with TRBJ2-5, with D possibly matching TRBD2 (5 bases). Sample: naive CD4+ T cells from PBMCs. As to subset: CD45RA+ positively selected. CDR3 in DNA: TGTGCCAGCAAAGAGAGAGGAGGTCAAGAGACCCAGTACTTC. Its translation is CASKERGGQETQYF.